A single sample is the source of the 11 T cell receptor beta chains below, sequenced in a study of blood T cell repertoires in COVID-19. Sequencing was performed with immunoSEQ multiplex PCR; in TCRdb, only in-frame clones are kept and a portion is missing. Among under 150,000 clones listed, approximately 84% were seen once. The sequenced sample was peripheral blood. The receptor set was obtained from a woman aged 80 or over with acute or convalescent COVID-19.

The chain couples TRBV30 to TRBJ1-2, with no clear D. This CDR3 is built from 13 residues. Trimming pared 2 bases from V and 4 bases from J, leaving 11 bases between. The germline gives CDR1 GTSNPN, CDR2 SVGIG (reference sequence). DNA for the CDR3: TGTGCCTGGAGTCCGAACGAACTCTATGGCTACACCTTC. Its translation is CAWSPNELYGYTF.

The rearrangement links TRBV15 to TRBJ1-2; possibly TRBD1 for D (5 bases). Germline loops: CDR1 LNHNV, CDR2 YYDKDF (reference sequence). Trimming cost V 0 bases and J 5 bases, with 10 bases left between them. The CDR3 consists of 14 residues. This CDR3 is CATSRDSGGYGYTF. For the CDR3, the DNA is TGTGCCACCAGCAGAGATTCCGGGGGATATGGCTACACCTTC. The full variable domain, rest sourced from reference TRBV15 and TRBJ1-2, is DAMVIQNPRYQVTQFGKPVTLSCSQTLNHNVMYWYQQKSSQAPKLLFHYYDKDFNNEADTPDNFQSRRPNTSFCFLDIRSPGLGDTAMYLCATSRDSGGYGYTFGSGTRLTVV.

This clone came up a few times. The chain joins TRBV19 to TRBJ1-2, with a possible D match to TRBD1 (5 bases). Germline CDR1 reads LNHDA; CDR2 reads SQIVND (reference sequence). The CDR3 spans 13 residues. Trimming took off 4 bases at V and 5 bases at J, with 11 bases between the two ends. The CDR3: CASSNQGVYGYTF. The CDR3 coding sequence is TGTGCCAGTAGTAACCAGGGTGTATATGGCTACACCTTC. The full variable domain, in which reference TRBV19 and TRBJ1-2 provide the parts outside the CDR3, is DGGITQSPKYLFRKEGQNVTLSCEQNLNHDAMYWYRQDPGQGLRLIYYSQIVNDFQKGDIAEGYSVSREKKESFPLTVTSAQKNPTAFYLCASSNQGVYGYTFGSGTRLTVV.

The chain has TRBV5-1 and TRBJ1-2; 7 nucleotides agree with TRBD1. Germline trimming cut 0 bases from V and 7 bases from J; bases unmatched to any gene: 6. CDR3 length: 14 amino acids. The germline V gene has CDR1 SGHRS and CDR2 YFSETQ. CDR3 DNA: TGCGCCAGCAGCTTGGGACAGGGCAGACGTGGCTACACCTTC. Its translation: CASSLGQGRRGYTF.

The chain combines TRBV5-8 with TRBJ1-5; D unclear. This CDR3 has 15 amino acids. V was cut by 3 bases and J by 0 bases, with 10 bases left in between. Germline loops: CDR1 SGHTS, CDR2 YDEGEE. The CDR3 here is CASSSVPGSNQPQHF. The CDR3 DNA is TGTGCCAGCAGCTCGGTCCCCGGTAGCAATCAGCCCCAGCATTTT.

The chain joins TRBV27 to TRBJ1-3; 9 bases match TRBD1. Germline trimming cut 5 bases from V and 0 bases from J; bases unmatched to any gene: 8. CDR1 and CDR2 (germline): MNHEY, SMNVEV (reference sequence). The CDR3 contains 17 residues. CDR3 in amino acids: CASSIETGGSSGNTIYF. The DNA of the CDR3 is TGTGCCAGCAGTATAGAGACAGGGGGGAGCTCTGGAAACACCATATATTTT.

V and J are TRBV12-3 or TRBV12-4 and TRBJ2-7; 8 positions agree with TRBD1. V dropped 5 bases and J dropped 8; count of bases not matched to a gene: 8. The CDR3 consists of 13 residues. CDR3 nucleotides: TGTGCCAGCAGTCCGGGACAGGTAAACAAGCAGTACTTC. This encodes CASSPGQVNKQYF.

This clone occurred a few times. V usage is TRBV12-3 or TRBV12-4 and J usage is TRBJ1-2; D gene ambiguous. CDR3 size: 11 residues. V was clipped by 5 bases and J by 13 bases, with 14 bases between them. The chain's CDR3 is CASSHTAVATF. CDR3 nucleotide sequence: TGTGCCAGCAGTCACACCGCTGTCGCCACCTTC.

The J gene is TRBJ2-3, the V gene TRBV5-5, with D maybe TRBD1 (6 bases). Germline loops: CDR1 SGHKS, CDR2 YYEKEE (reference sequence). V dropped 0 bases and J dropped 8 bases, with 10 bases sitting between them. The CDR3 spans 13 residues. The CDR3 region has the DNA TGTGCCAGCAGCTTGGCTACAGGGAGTACGCAGTATTTT. It codes for CASSLATGSTQYF. The whole variable domain, remainder taken from reference TRBV5-5 and TRBJ2-3, is DAGVTQSPTHLIKTRGQQVTLRCSPISGHKSVSWYQQVLGQGPQFIFQYYEKEERGRGNFPDRFSARQFPNYSSELNVNALLLGDSALYLCASSLATGSTQYFGPGTRLTVL.

The J gene is TRBJ2-7, the V gene TRBV6-2 or TRBV6-3; D uncertain. V was clipped by 2 bases and J by 1 base, with 9 bases between them. This CDR3 is 14 amino acids long. Germline V gives CDR1 MNHEY, CDR2 SVGEGT. CDR3 DNA sequence: TGTGCCAGCAGTTACAGCCTCGAGTCCTACGAGCAGTACTTC. Translated: CASSYSLESYEQYF.

CDR3 amino acids: CASSFRTGNTGELFF. The CDR3 DNA follows: TGCGCCAGCAGCTTTCGGACAGGGAACACCGGGGAGCTGTTTTTT. This rearrangement joins TRBV5-1 to TRBJ2-2; 7 positions match TRBD1. Per the germline V gene, CDR1 is SGHRS and CDR2 is YFSETQ. The CDR3 runs 15 residues. The trim removed 2 bases at V and 1 base at J, leaving 2 bases unmatched.